This record looks at one T cell receptor (beta chain) sequence and its context. Its target is not known. The sample originates from a study of ipilimumab plus nivolumab after autologous stem cell transplantation. For the study at large: The DLBCL cohort had primary refractory and relapsed disease, with 18-month progression-free survival of roughly 85% and 28%.

Assay: immunoSEQ multiplex PCR; the TCRdb copy retains only in-frame clones and omits some. Of about 16,000 clones in the sample, approximately 80% were seen once. Patients got 3 mg/kg IV nivolumab weeks 1, 4, 7, 10, then biweekly through week 26. Germline lookup yields CDR1 SGHVS and CDR2 FQNEAQ. After removal of 7 bases from V and 7 bases from J, the junction contained 13 bases not matched to a gene. The CDR3 length is 14 residues. Study-wide findings and caveats: The authors say TCR, Treg and microbiome findings warrant further study.

The clonotype originates from a male donor with diffuse large B-cell lymphoma. This chain joins TRBV7-8 and TRBJ2-7, with 7 bases fitting TRBD2. Material: PBMCs, obtained in a trial of ipilimumab plus nivolumab as post-transplant consolidation. CDR3 sequence (DNA): TGTGCCAGCACCCTCGACACGGGGAGGGCAGAGCAGTACTTC. This translates into CASTLDTGRAEQYF.